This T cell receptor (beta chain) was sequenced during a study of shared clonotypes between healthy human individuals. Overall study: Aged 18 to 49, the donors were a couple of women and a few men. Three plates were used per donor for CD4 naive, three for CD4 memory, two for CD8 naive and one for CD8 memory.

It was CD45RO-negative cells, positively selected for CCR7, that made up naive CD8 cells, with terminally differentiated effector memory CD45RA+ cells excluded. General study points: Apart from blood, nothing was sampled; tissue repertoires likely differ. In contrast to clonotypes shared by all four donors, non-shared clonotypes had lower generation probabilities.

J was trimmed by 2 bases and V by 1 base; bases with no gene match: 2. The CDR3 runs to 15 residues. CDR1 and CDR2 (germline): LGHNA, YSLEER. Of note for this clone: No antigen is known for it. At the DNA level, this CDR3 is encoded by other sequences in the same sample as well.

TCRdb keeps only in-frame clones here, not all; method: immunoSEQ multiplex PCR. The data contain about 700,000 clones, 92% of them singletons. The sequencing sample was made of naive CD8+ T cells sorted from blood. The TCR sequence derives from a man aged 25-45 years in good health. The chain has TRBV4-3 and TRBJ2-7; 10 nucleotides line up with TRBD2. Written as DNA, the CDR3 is TGCGCCAGCAGCCAAGGCCTAGCGGGAGCCTACGAGCAGTACTTC. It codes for CASSQGLAGAYEQYF.